The 15 T cell receptor beta chains presented below share a single source sample, sequenced in a study of T cell responses to AZD1222 COVID-19 vaccine. The data were produced by immunoSEQ multiplex PCR, yet TCRdb's version contains in-frame clones alone and is incomplete. The sample shows 75,000 to 80,000 clones, roughly 90% of them seen only once. Sequencing was performed on peripheral blood, taken 28 days after the second AZD1222 dose. These receptors originate from an adult who received the AZD1222 COVID-19 vaccine.

J is TRBJ1-1 and V is TRBV28; D possibly corresponds to TRBD1 (6 bases). V lost 5 bases and J lost 4, with 17 bases in between. This CDR3 is 15 amino acids long. Germline lookup yields CDR1 MDHEN and CDR2 SYDVKM. DNA for the CDR3: TGTGCCAGCAGTCACGGCACAGGGTTTGCCACTGAAGCTTTCTTT. This codes for CASSHGTGFATEAFF.

The V gene is TRBV2, the J gene TRBJ1-3; TRBD1 is a possible D gene (6 bases). The V gene's germline CDR1 is SNHLY and CDR2 FYNNEI. CDR3 length: 14 amino acids. The V gene lost 10 bases and the J gene lost 2 bases, with 15 bases spanning the gap. CDR3 amino acids: CANTQGGAGNTIYF. In DNA, the CDR3 is TGTGCCAACACCCAAGGGGGAGCTGGAAACACCATATATTTT.

The V call is TRBV5-1, the J call TRBJ1-2; D is possibly TRBD1 (6 bases). In germline, CDR1 is SGHRS, CDR2 YFSETQ. This CDR3 comprises 13 residues. The V end lost 4 bases, the J end lost 5 bases, and 12 bases lay between the germline ends. The CDR3 bases are TGCGCCAGCAGCAGGGAGAGGGGGTATGGCTACACCTTC. Residues: CASSRERGYGYTF. The whole variable domain, remainder taken from reference TRBV5-1 and TRBJ1-2, is KAGVTQTPRYLIKTRGQQVTLSCSPISGHRSVSWYQQTPGQGLQFLFEYFSETQRNKGNFPGRFSGRQFSNSRSEMNVSTLELGDSALYLCASSRERGYGYTFGSGTRLTVV.

The rearrangement joins TRBV5-5 to TRBJ2-1; D could derive from TRBD1 or TRBD2 (5 bases each). The V gene lost 0 bases and the J gene lost 1 base, with 17 bases spanning the gap. This CDR3 is 18 amino acids long. Germline V gives CDR1 SGHKS, CDR2 YYEKEE (reference sequence). The CDR3 protein is CASSLDLTGPSSYNEQFF. The CDR3 coding sequence is TGTGCCAGCAGCTTGGACCTAACGGGGCCGAGTTCCTACAATGAGCAGTTCTTC.

The sample holds a few counts of this clone. This chain uses TRBV19 with TRBJ1-2, with D unclear. This CDR3 is built from 16 residues. V was shortened by 9 bases and J by 4 bases, with 24 bases between the two germline ends. Germline V lookup: CDR1 LNHDA, CDR2 SQIVND (reference sequence). The CDR3 DNA is TGTGCCAGGCTAAGGAAGTCCCTTTGGTGGGGCTATGGCTACACCTTC. Its translation: CARLRKSLWWGYGYTF.

This chain joins TRBV28 and TRBJ2-5; 7 nucleotides align to TRBD1. The CDR3 contains 15 residues. CDR1 is MDHEN, CDR2 SYDVKM, per germline. Germline trimming cut 3 bases from V and 2 bases from J; bases unmatched to any gene: 6. The CDR3 bases are TGTGCCAGCAGTTTGACAGGGCGTAGTCAAGAGACCCAGTACTTC. Amino acid sequence: CASSLTGRSQETQYF.

The chain employs TRBV19 and TRBJ2-1, with D possibly TRBD2 on 6 matching bases. Per germline, CDR1 LNHDA and CDR2 SQIVND (reference sequence). The CDR3 runs to 13 residues. V lost 5 bases and J lost 8, with 13 bases in between. CDR3 nucleotide sequence: TGTGCCAGTAGTTGGCGGGGATTCGATGAGCAGTTCTTC. It codes for CASSWRGFDEQFF.

The chain carries TRBV6-5 and TRBJ1-2; 7 nucleotides match TRBD1. CDR3 length equals 15 residues. CDR1 is MNHEY, CDR2 SVGAGI, per germline. Trimming at V came to 4 bases and at J to 8 bases, leaving 13 bases not matched to a gene. DNA of the CDR3: TGTGCCAGCAGTTCCCCGGGGACAGTTTCTCGAGGCTACACCTTC. Translated: CASSSPGTVSRGYTF.

The chain has TRBV9 and TRBJ2-5; D gene uncertain. V gave up 1 base and J gave up 2 bases, with 6 bases separating them. This CDR3 comprises 13 residues. The germline CDR1 and CDR2 sequences are SGDLS and YYNGEE. In DNA, the CDR3 is TGTGCCAGCAGCGTACGAAGTCAAGAGACCCAGTACTTC. As protein: CASSVRSQETQYF.

J is TRBJ2-7 and V is TRBV12-3 or TRBV12-4; the D gene is possibly TRBD1 (6 bases). V lost 6 bases and J lost 2, with 11 bases in between. CDR3 size: 13 residues. CDR3 sequence (DNA): TGTGCCAGCAGCGACAGGACAACCTACGAGCAGTACTTC. Its protein product is CASSDRTTYEQYF.

This chain links TRBV30 with TRBJ1-1; D gene ambiguous. Germline lookup yields CDR1 GTSNPN and CDR2 SVGIG (reference sequence). The V end was cut by 4 bases, the J end by 1 base, with 4 bases between. CDR3 length: 11 residues. CDR3 nucleotide sequence: TGTGCCTGGAAGGGGAACACTGAAGCTTTCTTT. As protein: CAWKGNTEAFF.

The J gene is TRBJ1-6, the V gene TRBV6-2 or TRBV6-3; D is unclear. The ends were cut back, 4 bases at V and 14 bases at J, with 9 bases in the middle. CDR1 and CDR2 from the germline V gene are MNHEY and SVGEGT. The CDR3 extends over 11 amino acids. Here the CDR3 DNA reads TGTGCCAGCAGTTTTCAGGAGACCCTCCACTTT. Encoded protein: CASSFQETLHF.

V usage is TRBV10-3 and J usage is TRBJ2-7; 10 bases match TRBD1. The CDR3 extends over 16 amino acids. Germline V CDR1 and CDR2: ENHRY, SYGVKD. V lost 5 bases, J lost 7 bases, and 14 bases stayed unmatched. The CDR3 loop reads CAISPGQGQGLREQYF. CDR3 DNA sequence: TGTGCCATCAGTCCGGGGCAGGGACAGGGGTTGCGGGAGCAGTACTTC.

CDR3 region: CAWSVPSPQAQYF. Written as DNA, the CDR3 is TGTGCCTGGAGTGTACCCAGCCCCCAGGCCCAGTACTTC. The genes are TRBV30 and TRBJ2-5, with D uncertain. Between the trimmed V and J ends, which lost 0 bases and 9 bases, there was a span of 14 bases. The germline V gene encodes CDR1 GTSNPN and CDR2 SVGIG (reference sequence). This CDR3 is built from 13 residues.

This chain connects TRBV27 to TRBJ2-3, with unresolved D. V lost 5 bases to trimming and J lost 9 bases, with 15 bases between them. The CDR3 loop spans 13 amino acids. The V gene's germline CDR1 is MNHEY and CDR2 SMNVEV (reference sequence). The CDR3 reads CASSKRASRTQYF. The CDR3 DNA is TGTGCCAGCAGTAAACGGGCTTCTCGGACGCAGTATTTT.